The 21 T cell receptor beta chains listed next were all sequenced from one sample in a study of shared clonotypes between healthy human individuals. Assay: immunoSEQ multiplex PCR; the TCRdb copy retains only in-frame clones and omits some. The table has about 1 million clones, 65% to 80% seen once. Sequenced material: memory CD4+ T cells sorted from blood. The subset here: CD45RA-negative fraction. These receptors all stem from a man younger than 35 in good health.

The rearrangement uses TRBV5-4 and TRBJ2-7, with 9 bases fitting TRBD2. Per the germline V gene, CDR1 is SGHNT and CDR2 is YYREEE (reference sequence). The CDR3 length is 15 residues. Germline trimming cut 0 bases from V and 2 bases from J; bases unmatched to any gene: 3. Here the CDR3 DNA reads TGTGCCAGCAGCTTGGGAAGCGGGGGGACCTACGAGCAGTACTTC. Translation gives CASSLGSGGTYEQYF.

This clone was counted only a few times. The chain links TRBV11-3 to TRBJ1-5; D call uncertain. Germline assignment: CDR1 SGHNT and CDR2 YENEEA. The CDR3 covers 10 residues. The V end lost 6 bases, the J end lost 4 bases, and 1 base lay between the germline ends. CDR3 sequence: CASRNQPQHF. CDR3 in DNA: TGTGCCAGCAGGAATCAGCCCCAGCATTTT.

The rearrangement uses TRBV9 and TRBJ2-7; TRBD1 matches 10 bases. Germline CDR1 SGDLS, CDR2 YYNGEE. Trimming took 3 bases from V and 1 from J; bases not matched to a gene: 4. The CDR3 has 15 residues. The CDR3 protein is CASSARTGGSYEQYF. CDR3 DNA sequence: TGTGCCAGCAGCGCCCGGACAGGGGGTTCCTACGAGCAGTACTTC.

This clone has a single count. The chain carries TRBV7-2 and TRBJ2-5; maybe TRBD1 (6 bases). V was shortened by 6 bases and J by 4 bases, with 9 bases between the two germline ends. The germline gives CDR1 SGHTA, CDR2 FQGNSA. The CDR3 has 12 amino acids. The CDR3 reads CASREGVETQYF. Written as DNA, the CDR3 is TGTGCCAGCAGAGAGGGGGTAGAGACCCAGTACTTC.

The chain links TRBV5-1 to TRBJ1-2; 8 bases map to TRBD1. CDR1 and CDR2 (germline): SGHRS, YFSETQ. This CDR3 comprises 12 residues. V trimming: 4 bases; J trimming: 6 bases; junction bases outside the gene matches: 2. The CDR3 DNA follows: TGCGCCAGCAGCGGACAGGGCCATGGCTACACCTTC. Residues: CASSGQGHGYTF.

The chain carries TRBV6-1 and TRBJ1-5, with D tentatively TRBD1 (6 bases). Trimming removed 8 bases from V and 0 bases from J, with 11 bases in between. The germline CDR1 and CDR2 sequences are MNHNS and SASEGT. The CDR3 sequence is 14 residues long. The chain's CDR3 is CASQRGDSNQPQHF. In DNA, the CDR3 is TGTGCCAGCCAGAGGGGGGATAGCAATCAGCCCCAGCATTTT.

V is TRBV2 and J is TRBJ2-7; 8 positions match TRBD2. Germline CDR1 reads SNHLY; CDR2 reads FYNNEI. Trimming cost V 10 bases and J 0 bases; bases outside gene matches: 8. The CDR3 length is 14 residues. The DNA for the CDR3 is TGTGCCATATCCCGACTAGCGAGCTCCTACGAGCAGTACTTC. Its protein product is CAISRLASSYEQYF.

The chain has TRBV5-6 and TRBJ2-1, with D possibly being TRBD2 (5 bases). V was clipped by 4 bases and J by 3 bases, with 14 bases between them. Germline V CDR1 and CDR2: SGHDT, YYEEEE. The CDR3 has 15 residues. The CDR3 loop reads CASSRLSEVYNEQFF. In nucleotides, the CDR3 is TGTGCCAGCAGCCGGTTGTCGGAGGTCTACAATGAGCAGTTCTTC.

The CDR3 loop is CASSVVENPYNEQFF. The CDR3, as DNA: TGTGCCAGCAGCGTAGTAGAGAACCCCTACAATGAGCAGTTCTTC. The rearrangement uses TRBV9 and TRBJ2-1; D not certain. Germline V gene sequence: CDR1 SGDLS, CDR2 YYNGEE. This CDR3 is 15 amino acids long. Trimming shortened V by 0 bases and J by 2 bases, and 9 bases separated the two germline ends.

The chain has TRBV4-1 and TRBJ1-4, with D maybe TRBD1 (5 bases). This CDR3 comprises 13 residues. Germline V gene sequence: CDR1 MGHRA, CDR2 YSYEKL. Trimming took off 4 bases at V and 8 bases at J, with 11 bases between the two ends. The CDR3, as DNA: TGCGCCAGCAGCCTTGCTGGGGCCGAAAAACTGTTTTTT. It is translated as CASSLAGAEKLFF.

Comments on this clone: This could be a read error, since a much larger clone is one nucleotide away. The chain combines TRBV6-5 with TRBJ2-6, with D unclear. V gave up 2 bases and J gave up 2 bases, with 1 base separating them. Germline V gives CDR1 MNHEY, CDR2 SVGAGI. The CDR3 is made up of 13 amino acids. Here the CDR3 DNA reads TGTGCCAGCAGTTACCCTGGGGCCAACGTCCTGACTTTC. Amino acid sequence: CASSYPGANVLTF.

The rearrangement links TRBV30 to TRBJ1-1, with D possibly TRBD1 on 6 matching bases. The V end was cut by 3 bases, the J end by 4 bases, with 18 bases between. This CDR3 has 15 residues. In germline, CDR1 is GTSNPN, CDR2 SVGIG (reference sequence). The CDR3 protein is CAWRLTDRPATEAFF. DNA for the CDR3: TGTGCCTGGAGGCTTACCGACAGGCCCGCCACTGAAGCTTTCTTT.

This clone was counted a few times. The chain carries TRBV2 and TRBJ2-1, with TRBD2 matching over 11 bases. Unmatched junction bases numbered 15, after V lost 7 bases and J lost 10 bases. CDR3 size: 16 residues. Germline-derived CDR1 and CDR2 are SNHLY and FYNNEI. CDR3 nucleotides: TGTGCCAGCACCGATCCGGGTAGCGGGAGGGCCGGGGAGCAGTTCTTC. It translates to CASTDPGSGRAGEQFF.

This rearrangement joins TRBV9 to TRBJ2-3; 7 nucleotides align to TRBD1. Germline V lookup: CDR1 SGDLS, CDR2 YYNGEE. The V segment lost 3 bases and the J segment 2 bases; nucleotides outside the gene matches: 9. The CDR3 runs 16 residues. DNA of the CDR3: TGTGCCAGCAGCGCCTTCGGGACAGCTAACACAGATACGCAGTATTTT. It is translated as CASSAFGTANTDTQYF. The full variable domain, in which reference TRBV9 and TRBJ2-3 provide the parts outside the CDR3, is DSGVTQTPKHLITATGQRVTLRCSPRSGDLSVYWYQQSLDQGLQFLIQYYNGEERAKGNILERFSAQQFPDLHSELNLSSLELGDSALYFCASSAFGTANTDTQYFGPGTRLTVL.

As regards this clone: One end of the junction fails to match germline, which may point to a read error. The chain has TRBV7-7 and TRBJ2-5; D may correspond to TRBD1 or TRBD2 (5 bases each). This CDR3 is 14 amino acids long. Germline V gene lookup returns CDR1 SSHAT and CDR2 FNYEAQ (reference sequence). DNA of the CDR3: TGTGCTAGCAGTCCCGGGACGCACCAAGAGACCCAGTACTTC. Translated, it gives CASSPGTHQETQYF.

V and J are TRBV7-2 and TRBJ2-7; D tentatively fits TRBD1 or TRBD2 (6 bases each). The germline V and J ends were trimmed by 5 bases and 3 bases, with 20 bases remaining between them. In germline, CDR1 is SGHTA, CDR2 FQGNSA. The CDR3 covers 16 residues. DNA for the CDR3: TGTGCCAGCAGCCTATTAGAGGGGGGCAAGCACTACGAGCAGTACTTC. Protein product: CASSLLEGGKHYEQYF. Full variable domain (outside the CDR3, taken from reference TRBV7-2 and TRBJ2-7): GAGVSQSPSNKVTEKGKDVELRCDPISGHTALYWYRQSLGQGLEFLIYFQGNSAPDKSGLPSDRFSAERTGGSVSTLTIQRTQQEDSAVYLCASSLLEGGKHYEQYFGPGTRLTVT.

The chain uses TRBV28 and TRBJ2-5, with TRBD1 as a possible D gene (6 bases). V was trimmed by 4 bases and J by 1 base, leaving 10 bases between them. The CDR3 contains 14 residues. Germline-derived CDR1 and CDR2 are MDHEN and SYDVKM. The CDR3 here is CASSSGQIQETQYF. The CDR3 DNA sequence: TGTGCCAGCAGTTCCGGACAGATCCAAGAGACCCAGTACTTC.

This clone was recorded only once. In nucleotides, the CDR3 is TGTGCCATCAGTGAGCGTGGGACAGGGGCTGAAAAACTGTTTTTT. It encodes CAISERGTGAEKLFF. The V and J genes are TRBV10-3 and TRBJ1-4, with 10 bases that match TRBD1. V trimming: 2 bases; J trimming: 7 bases; junction bases outside the gene matches: 4. Germline V gene sequence: CDR1 ENHRY, CDR2 SYGVKD. The CDR3 spans 15 residues.

The chain has TRBV7-6 and TRBJ2-3; TRBD1 aligns across 11 bases. Germline values: CDR1 SGHVS, CDR2 FNYEAQ. With V trimmed by 5 bases and J by 4 bases, 5 bases remained unmatched. The CDR3 consists of 15 residues. CDR3 residues: CASSLGQGASDTQYF. The CDR3 DNA reads as TGTGCCAGCAGCCTTGGACAGGGGGCATCAGATACGCAGTATTTT.

With respect to this clone: One junction end disagrees with the germline gene, perhaps due to a read error. This chain joins TRBV7-7 and TRBJ1-5, with 9 positions matching TRBD1. This CDR3 comprises 15 residues. Germline values: CDR1 SSHAT, CDR2 FNYEAQ (reference sequence). CDR3 bases: TGTGCTAGCAGTTACCGGGACAGGGAGGATCAGCCCCAGCATTTT. This codes for CASSYRDREDQPQHF.

This chain connects TRBV19 to TRBJ2-2; TRBD2 aligns across 14 bases. CDR1 is LNHDA and CDR2 is SQIVND in the germline V gene (reference sequence). V gave up 5 bases and J gave up 0 bases; unmatched junction bases: 2. The length of the CDR3 is 17 residues. CDR3 sequence: CASSVGLAGANTGELFF. For the CDR3, the DNA is TGTGCCAGTAGTGTGGGACTAGCGGGAGCGAACACCGGGGAGCTGTTTTTT.